What follows are 13 T cell receptor beta chains derived from one specimen sequenced in a study of PD-1 blockade in classical Hodgkin lymphoma. Method: immunoSEQ multiplex PCR; TCRdb's copy keeps in-frame clones and lacks some. The sample shows some 21,000 clones, approximately 83% of them seen only once. Time point meaning: newly diagnosed, previously untreated cHL patient sample. Isolation of CD4+ T cells from thawed PBMCs was performed by magnetic negative selection. Input material: CD4+ T cells from blood. The receptors come from a human donor with classical Hodgkin lymphoma.

This sequence joins TRBV28 and TRBJ2-6; maybe TRBD2 (7 bases). V was shortened by 3 bases and J by 4 bases, with 13 bases between the two germline ends. Looked up from germline, CDR1 is MDHEN and CDR2 is SYDVKM. The CDR3 contains 16 residues. CDR3 in amino acids: CASSFGGAAGANVLTF. DNA for the CDR3: TGTGCCAGCAGTTTTGGGGGGGCAGCCGGGGCCAACGTCCTGACTTTC.

The chain couples TRBV27 to TRBJ2-2; D might be TRBD1 (6 bases). The V end lost 2 bases, the J end lost 8 bases, and 12 bases lay between the germline ends. This CDR3 contains 14 residues. Germline loops: CDR1 MNHEY, CDR2 SMNVEV (reference sequence). CDR3 amino acids: CASSLAGGAGELFF. In DNA, the CDR3 is TGTGCCAGCAGTTTAGCTGGGGGCGCTGGGGAGCTGTTTTTT.

This chain joins TRBV27 and TRBJ1-1; 7 nucleotides align to TRBD1. The CDR3 loop spans 16 amino acids. Per the germline V gene, CDR1 is MNHEY and CDR2 is SMNVEV (reference sequence). V lost 1 base, J lost 9 bases, and 14 bases stayed unmatched. The CDR3 DNA follows: TGTGCCAGCAGTTTATGGGTGGCAGGGGGACTCGGAAAAGCTTTCTTT. This codes for CASSLWVAGGLGKAFF.

The genes are TRBV5-6 and TRBJ2-3, with TRBD2 identical over 9 bases. Losses at the gene ends were 0 bases for V and 3 bases for J; bases not matched to a gene: 2. CDR3 size: 15 residues. Germline V CDR1 and CDR2: SGHDT, YYEEEE. The CDR3 protein is CASSLGLADTDTQYF. In nucleotides, the CDR3 is TGTGCCAGCAGCTTGGGACTAGCGGATACAGATACGCAGTATTTT.

This chain uses TRBV4-2 with TRBJ2-5, with a possible D match to TRBD1 (5 bases). The DNA matches TRBJ2-7 better at its end, which makes the J call doubtful. The CDR3 is 17 amino acids. CDR1 and CDR2 (germline): LGHNA, YNFKEQ. The CDR3 here is CASSQDRGIGISYEQYF. In nucleotides, the CDR3 is TGTGCCAGCAGCCAAGATAGGGGCATTGGCATATCCTACGAGCAGTACTTC.

The chain uses TRBV6-6 and TRBJ1-1; no firm D call. V lost 11 bases to trimming and J lost 5 bases, with 12 bases between them. CDR3 length: 11 residues. From germline, CDR1 is MNHNY and CDR2 SVGAGI (reference sequence). CDR3 DNA: TGTGCCTCAGGACGGTGGACTGAAGCTTTCTTT. Protein: CASGRWTEAFF.

This chain uses TRBV6-5 with TRBJ1-1, with TRBD1 matching over 9 bases. The CDR3 consists of 15 residues. The V gene end was trimmed by 5 bases and the J gene end by 4 bases; junction bases not matched to a gene: 8. CDR1 and CDR2 from the germline V gene are MNHEY and SVGAGI. The CDR3 loop reads CASSPIRDRATEAFF. In DNA, the CDR3 is TGTGCCAGCAGTCCAATCCGGGACAGGGCCACTGAAGCTTTCTTT.

The V gene is TRBV5-1, the J gene TRBJ2-1, with 7 bases identical to TRBD2. V lost 4 bases and J lost 5; bases outside the gene matches: 12. Germline V CDR1 and CDR2: SGHRS, YFSETQ. The CDR3 has 16 residues. The CDR3 sequence: CASSKYGGSLHNEQFF. The CDR3 DNA follows: TGCGCCAGCAGCAAGTATGGCGGGAGTCTCCACAATGAGCAGTTCTTC. Full variable domain (missing parts from reference TRBV5-1 and TRBJ2-1): KAGVTQTPRYLIKTRGQQVTLSCSPISGHRSVSWYQQTPGQGLQFLFEYFSETQRNKGNFPGRFSGRQFSNSRSEMNVSTLELGDSALYLCASSKYGGSLHNEQFFGPGTRLTVL.

The chain joins TRBV6-5 to TRBJ1-1; D perhaps matches TRBD1 (5 bases). The CDR3 has 13 residues. With 6 bases removed from V and 2 bases from J, the gap between germline ends came to 10 bases. Germline CDR1 is MNHEY and CDR2 is SVGAGI. For the CDR3, the DNA is TGTGCCAGCAGCGACAGAGCTAACACTGAAGCTTTCTTT. Protein: CASSDRANTEAFF.

The rearrangement joins TRBV5-5 to TRBJ1-2; TRBD1 matches at 9 bases. CDR1 is SGHKS, CDR2 YYEKEE, per germline (reference sequence). The CDR3 extends over 14 amino acids. Trimming cost V 5 bases and J 0 bases; bases outside gene matches: 2. CDR3 region: CASRRDRANYGYTF. CDR3 in DNA: TGTGCCAGCAGGAGGGACAGGGCTAACTATGGCTACACCTTC.

V gene TRBV18 combines with J gene TRBJ1-5, with D possibly matching TRBD1 (5 bases). Germline CDR1 and CDR2: KGHSH and LQKENI. Deletions cut 3 bases from V and 6 bases from J, with 12 bases between. The CDR3 extends over 14 amino acids. The CDR3 bases are TGTGCCAGCTCACCTCTGGCAGGGAGTCAGCCCCAGCATTTT. It translates to CASSPLAGSQPQHF.

The V and J genes are TRBV5-1 and TRBJ1-1; D unresolved. Looked up from germline, CDR1 is SGHRS and CDR2 is YFSETQ. The CDR3 has 15 amino acids. V dropped 2 bases and J dropped 8 bases, with 19 bases sitting between them. CDR3 in DNA: TGCGCCAGCAGCTTTCAGCCGCCCCCCGGAGGCGAAGCTTTCTTT. Protein sequence: CASSFQPPPGGEAFF.

This chain joins TRBV19 and TRBJ1-3, with D tentatively TRBD1 (6 bases). Germline V gene sequence: CDR1 LNHDA, CDR2 SQIVND (reference sequence). The CDR3 consists of 13 residues. V gave up 8 bases and J gave up 3 bases, with 11 bases separating them. The CDR3, as DNA: TGTGCCAGTCTGGACAGAGATGGAAACACCATATATTTT. Translation gives CASLDRDGNTIYF. Full variable domain (outside the CDR3, taken from reference TRBV19 and TRBJ1-3): DGGITQSPKYLFRKEGQNVTLSCEQNLNHDAMYWYRQDPGQGLRLIYYSQIVNDFQKGDIAEGYSVSREKKESFPLTVTSAQKNPTAFYLCASLDRDGNTIYFGEGSWLTVV.